This TCR beta chain was sequenced in a study of blood T cell repertoires in COVID-19. In terms of age and location, participants ranged from roughly 18 to 95 years and lived in around 22 US areas. Categorization into cohorts depended on clinical history that participants reported. Each exposed participant met a COVID-19 case in the 2 weeks preceding study entry. Profiled with immunoSEQ multiplex PCR; TCRdb holds only in-frame clones, not every one. The data contain approximately 150,000 clones, roughly 90% of them singletons. V dropped 6 bases and J dropped 4; count of bases not matched to a gene: 9. CDR1 and CDR2 from the germline V gene are LNHDA and SQIVND (reference sequence). The CDR3 has 15 amino acids.

The chain has TRBV19 and TRBJ2-7; 10 nucleotides align to TRBD1. The sequence was collected from a woman aged 40 to 55 who had been exposed to COVID-19. The sample was PBMCs or T cells enriched from blood (not recorded which). CDR3 DNA sequence: TGTGCCAGTAGGACAGGGGGCGCATCTGGATACGAGCAGTACTTC. Protein: CASRTGGASGYEQYF.